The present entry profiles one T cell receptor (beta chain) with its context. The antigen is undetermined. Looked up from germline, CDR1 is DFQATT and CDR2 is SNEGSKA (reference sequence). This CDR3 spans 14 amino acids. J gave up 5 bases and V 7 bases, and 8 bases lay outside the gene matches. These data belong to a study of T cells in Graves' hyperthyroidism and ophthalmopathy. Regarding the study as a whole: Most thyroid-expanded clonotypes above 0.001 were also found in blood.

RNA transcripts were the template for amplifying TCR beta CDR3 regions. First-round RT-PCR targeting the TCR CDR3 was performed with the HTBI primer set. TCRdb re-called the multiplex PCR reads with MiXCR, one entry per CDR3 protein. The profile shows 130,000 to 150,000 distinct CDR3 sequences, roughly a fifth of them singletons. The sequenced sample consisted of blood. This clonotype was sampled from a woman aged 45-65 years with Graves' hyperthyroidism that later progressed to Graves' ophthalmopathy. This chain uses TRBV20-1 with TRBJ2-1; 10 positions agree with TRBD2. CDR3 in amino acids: CSGLAGGVNNEQFF. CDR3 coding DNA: TGCAGTGGATTAGCGGGGGGCGTAAACAATGAGCAGTTCTTC.